The 15 T cell receptor beta chains given below trace back to one sample, sequenced in a study of blood T cell repertoires in COVID-19. Method: immunoSEQ multiplex PCR; TCRdb's copy keeps in-frame clones and lacks some. This table has under 350,000 clones, around 89% appearing once. Sequenced material: peripheral blood. These receptors originate from a man between 40 and 49 years old with acute or convalescent COVID-19.

The genes are TRBV18 and TRBJ1-1; a weak D match, TRBD1 (5 bases). Germline V gene lookup returns CDR1 KGHSH and CDR2 LQKENI. This CDR3 comprises 15 residues. V was clipped by 1 base and J by 4 bases, with 13 bases between them. This CDR3 is CASSPQGPRGTEAFF. CDR3 coding DNA: TGTGCCAGCTCACCACAGGGGCCCCGTGGCACTGAAGCTTTCTTT. Full variable domain (outside the CDR3, taken from reference TRBV18 and TRBJ1-1): NAGVMQNPRHLVRRRGQEARLRCSPMKGHSHVYWYRQLPEEGLKFMVYLQKENIIDESGMPKERFSAEFPKEGPSILRIQQVVRGDSAAYFCASSPQGPRGTEAFFGQGTRLTVV.

This chain joins TRBV6-5 and TRBJ1-5; the match to TRBD1 covers 10 bases. CDR1 is MNHEY and CDR2 is SVGAGI in the germline V gene. V dropped 8 bases and J dropped 5; count of bases not matched to a gene: 9. The CDR3 extends over 15 amino acids. The chain's CDR3 is CASGETGGAYQPQHF. CDR3 nucleotides: TGTGCCAGCGGAGAGACAGGGGGCGCCTATCAGCCCCAGCATTTT.

The chain uses TRBV29-1 and TRBJ2-7; 7 nucleotides agree with TRBD1. Per germline, CDR1 SQVTM and CDR2 ANQGSEA. V lost 0 bases, J lost 11 bases, and 10 bases stayed unmatched. CDR3 length: 13 residues. CDR3 nucleotide sequence: TGCAGCGTTGAAGATCCCCTCGACAGGGTAAAGTACTTC. As protein: CSVEDPLDRVKYF.

The chain joins TRBV18 to TRBJ1-1; D unclear. The CDR3 is 14 amino acids. Germline V gene sequence: CDR1 KGHSH, CDR2 LQKENI. V shed 6 bases and J shed 1 base, with 12 bases lying between them. CDR3 coding DNA: TGTGCCAGCTCCCCGGTGCGGGAGAACACTGAAGCTTTCTTT. Protein sequence: CASSPVRENTEAFF.

This clone was counted a single time. The J gene is TRBJ2-5, the V gene TRBV3-1 (or the pseudogene TRBV3-2), with unresolved D. Trimming left V 0 bases short and J 1 base short, with 6 bases between. Germline CDR1 LGHDT, CDR2 YNNKEL (reference sequence). This CDR3 comprises 14 residues. The CDR3 sequence is CASSQERPQETQYF. The CDR3 DNA reads TGTGCCAGCAGCCAAGAGAGGCCCCAAGAGACCCAGTACTTC.

The DNA for the CDR3 is TGTGCCAGCAGTTCCGGACAGGCCTCCAGGAATGGCTACACCTTC. This translates into CASSSGQASRNGYTF. The chain uses TRBV7-9 and TRBJ1-2; TRBD1 matches at 7 bases. The germline V gene encodes CDR1 SEHNR and CDR2 FQNEAQ (reference sequence). The CDR3 has 15 residues. The junction had 13 bases not matched to a gene; V was cut back by 6 bases and J by 6 bases. Filled out from reference TRBV7-9 and TRBJ1-2, the complete variable domain reads DTGVSQNPRHKITKRGQNVTFRCDPISEHNRLYWYRQTLGQGPEFLTYFQNEAQLEKSRLLSDRFSAERPKGSFSTLEIQRTEQGDSAMYLCASSSGQASRNGYTFGSGTRLTVV.

The CDR3 nucleotides read TGTGCCAGCAGCTGGACAGGGGCGGGAAAGACCCAGTACTTC. Protein sequence: CASSWTGAGKTQYF. The chain recombines TRBV25-1 with TRBJ2-5, with 9 bases matching TRBD1. Germline-derived CDR1 and CDR2 are MGHDK and SYGVNS. V shed 6 bases and J 6 bases; nucleotides not matched to a gene: 8. The length of the CDR3 is 14 residues.

This chain uses TRBV6-6 with TRBJ2-3, with D possibly being TRBD1 (6 bases). Germline assignment: CDR1 MNHNY and CDR2 SVGAGI (reference sequence). V shed 6 bases and J shed 2 bases, with 15 bases lying between them. CDR3 size: 15 residues. The DNA of the CDR3 is TGTGCCAGCAGCTCCACTACAGGGTTCACAGATACGCAGTATTTT. It yields the protein CASSSTTGFTDTQYF.

About this clone itself: Other DNA sequences in the same sample also yield this CDR3. This chain uses TRBV5-1 with TRBJ1-5; unclear D gene. Looked up from germline, CDR1 is SGHRS and CDR2 is YFSETQ. Trimming cost V 0 bases and J 2 bases, with 6 bases left between them. The CDR3 has 14 residues. CDR3 protein: CASSLEGGNQPQHF. In nucleotides, the CDR3 is TGCGCCAGCAGCTTGGAGGGAGGCAATCAGCCCCAGCATTTT.

The V call is TRBV5-1, the J call TRBJ2-5; no clear D gene. CDR1 SGHRS and CDR2 YFSETQ come from the germline V gene. Trimming removed 2 bases at V and 2 bases at J, with 4 bases between. The length of the CDR3 is 12 residues. CDR3 nucleotides: TGCGCCAGCAGCTTCTCTCAAGAGACCCAGTACTTC. This encodes CASSFSQETQYF.

The V and J genes are TRBV3-1 (or the pseudogene TRBV3-2) and TRBJ2-1; TRBD2 matches 9 bases. The V segment lost 0 bases and the J segment 6 bases; nucleotides outside the gene matches: 6. Germline CDR1 LGHDT, CDR2 YNNKEL (reference sequence). The CDR3 extends over 16 amino acids. Here the CDR3 DNA reads TGTGCCAGCAGCCAAGAGGTCACTAGCGGGTTCAATGAGCAGTTCTTC. Its protein is CASSQEVTSGFNEQFF.

This clone was recorded a few times. The gene calls are TRBV19 and TRBJ2-1; tentatively, D is TRBD2 (5 bases). Germline V CDR1 and CDR2: LNHDA, SQIVND (reference sequence). The CDR3 covers 13 residues. Trimming took off 5 bases at V and 3 bases at J, with 8 bases between the two ends. The CDR3, as DNA: TGTGCCAGTAGTCGGCGGGTCTACAATGAGCAGTTCTTC. It yields the protein CASSRRVYNEQFF.

The chain carries TRBV15 and TRBJ2-1; tentatively, D is TRBD2 (6 bases). The ends were cut back, 7 bases at V and 4 bases at J, with 14 bases in the middle. This CDR3 contains 14 residues. From germline, CDR1 is LNHNV and CDR2 YYDKDF (reference sequence). This CDR3 reads CATIPSGLYNEQFF. DNA of the CDR3: TGTGCCACCATCCCCTCGGGACTTTACAATGAGCAGTTCTTC.

The CDR3 DNA reads as TGTGCCAGCAGTTTAAGCGGCGGGCCAAGGCAGTTCTTC. Translated: CASSLSGGPRQFF. The V call is TRBV27, the J call TRBJ2-1; maybe TRBD2 (5 bases). The germline CDR1 and CDR2 sequences are MNHEY and SMNVEV (reference sequence). V gave up 2 bases and J gave up 12 bases, with 14 bases separating them. The CDR3 is made up of 13 amino acids.

This rearrangement joins TRBV24-1 to TRBJ1-1; no reliable D call. Per the germline V gene, CDR1 is KGHDR and CDR2 is SFDVKD. V dropped 3 bases and J dropped 2 bases, with 12 bases sitting between them. This CDR3 comprises 15 residues. The CDR3 DNA follows: TGTGCCACCAGTGATCTGAGGGCAGTTAACACTGAAGCTTTCTTT. Encoded protein: CATSDLRAVNTEAFF.